This T cell receptor beta chain was sequenced during a study of high-grade serous ovarian cancer treatment subgroups. At the level of the study: Each sample yielded on average about 7,000 unique TCR beta rearrangements from approximately 15,000 reads. General study results and limits: Only CDR3 was analyzed; CDR1 and CDR2 were not. Tumors within one patient showed repertoire similarity of roughly 0.095 to 0.8. TCR relatedness rose with neoantigen level and trended with mutation load.

Tumor tissue was taken before any definitive surgery or chemotherapy was given. This table comes from immunoSEQ multiplex PCR, and its TCRdb copy is limited to in-frame clones, with some not included. The data hold 4,500 to 5,000 clones, with almost 70% observed a single time. CDR3 size: 15 residues. Per germline, CDR1 ENHRY and CDR2 SYGVKD. In the case of this clone: As yet, its antigen is unknown. An end of the junction does not agree with germline; a read error may underlie this.

This clonotype originated in a human donor with high-grade serous ovarian cancer. The chain is built from TRBV10-3 and TRBJ2-7; maybe TRBD2 (7 bases). Sequencing input: tumor tissue. The CDR3 reads CASSYSPSEGGEQYF. DNA of the CDR3: TGTGCCAGCAGTTACTCCCCAAGCGAGGGGGGGGAGCAGTACTTC.